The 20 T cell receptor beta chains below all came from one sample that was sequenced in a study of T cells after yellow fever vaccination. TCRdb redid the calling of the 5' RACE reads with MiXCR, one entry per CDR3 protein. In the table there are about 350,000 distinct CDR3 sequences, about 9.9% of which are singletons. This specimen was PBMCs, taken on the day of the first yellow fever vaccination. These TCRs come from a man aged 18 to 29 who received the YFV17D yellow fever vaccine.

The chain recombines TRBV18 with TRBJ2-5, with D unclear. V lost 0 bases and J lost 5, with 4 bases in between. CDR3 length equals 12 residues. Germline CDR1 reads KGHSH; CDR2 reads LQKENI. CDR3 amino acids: CASSPPSETQYF. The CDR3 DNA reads TGTGCCAGCTCACCACCGTCGGAGACCCAGTACTTC. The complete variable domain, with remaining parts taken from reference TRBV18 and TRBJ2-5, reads NAGVMQNPRHLVRRRGQEARLRCSPMKGHSHVYWYRQLPEEGLKFMVYLQKENIIDESGMPKERFSAEFPKEGPSILRIQQVVRGDSAAYFCASSPPSETQYFGPGTRLLVL.

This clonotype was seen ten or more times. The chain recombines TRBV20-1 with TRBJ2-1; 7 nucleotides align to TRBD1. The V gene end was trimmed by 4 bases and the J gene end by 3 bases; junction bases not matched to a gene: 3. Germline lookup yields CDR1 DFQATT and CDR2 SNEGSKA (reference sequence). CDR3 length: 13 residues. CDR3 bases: TGCAGTGCTACTCGGACAGGCTACAATGAGCAGTTCTTC. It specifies CSATRTGYNEQFF.

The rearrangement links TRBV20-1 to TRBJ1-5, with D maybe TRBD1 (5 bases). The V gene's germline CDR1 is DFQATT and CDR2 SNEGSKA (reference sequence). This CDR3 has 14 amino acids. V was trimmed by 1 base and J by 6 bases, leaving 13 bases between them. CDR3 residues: CSARGPGLGQPQHF. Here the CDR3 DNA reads TGCAGTGCTAGAGGTCCAGGGTTGGGTCAGCCCCAGCATTTT.

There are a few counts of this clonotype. CDR3 coding DNA: TGCGCCAGCAGCCCCCCCGAGAGACGCACAGATACGCAGTATTTT. It yields the protein CASSPPERRTDTQYF. The chain uses TRBV5-1 and TRBJ2-3; no clear D gene. This CDR3 region has 15 residues. Trimming left V 4 bases short and J 1 base short, with 13 bases between. Germline assignment: CDR1 SGHRS and CDR2 YFSETQ. Filled out from reference TRBV5-1 and TRBJ2-3, the complete variable domain reads KAGVTQTPRYLIKTRGQQVTLSCSPISGHRSVSWYQQTPGQGLQFLFEYFSETQRNKGNFPGRFSGRQFSNSRSEMNVSTLELGDSALYLCASSPPERRTDTQYFGPGTRLTVL.

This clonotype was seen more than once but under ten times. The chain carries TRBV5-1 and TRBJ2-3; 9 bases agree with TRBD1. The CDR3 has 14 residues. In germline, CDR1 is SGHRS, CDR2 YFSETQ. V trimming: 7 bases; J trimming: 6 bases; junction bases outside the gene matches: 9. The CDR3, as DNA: TGCGCCAGCGGAGGGGACAGGGCAGGGGATACGCAGTATTTT. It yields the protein CASGGDRAGDTQYF. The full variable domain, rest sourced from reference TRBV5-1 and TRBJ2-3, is KAGVTQTPRYLIKTRGQQVTLSCSPISGHRSVSWYQQTPGQGLQFLFEYFSETQRNKGNFPGRFSGRQFSNSRSEMNVSTLELGDSALYLCASGGDRAGDTQYFGPGTRLTVL.

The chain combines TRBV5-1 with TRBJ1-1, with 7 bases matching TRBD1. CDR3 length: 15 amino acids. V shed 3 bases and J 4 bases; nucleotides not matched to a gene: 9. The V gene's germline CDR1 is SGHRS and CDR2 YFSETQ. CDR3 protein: CASSYLTTGPTEAFF. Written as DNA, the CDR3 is TGCGCCAGCAGCTATCTGACGACAGGGCCCACTGAAGCTTTCTTT.

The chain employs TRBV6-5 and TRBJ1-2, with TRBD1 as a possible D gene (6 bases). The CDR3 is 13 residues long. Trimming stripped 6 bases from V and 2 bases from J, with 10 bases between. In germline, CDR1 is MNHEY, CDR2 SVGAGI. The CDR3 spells CASRHGQNYGYTF. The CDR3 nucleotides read TGTGCCAGCAGACACGGACAGAACTATGGCTACACCTTC.

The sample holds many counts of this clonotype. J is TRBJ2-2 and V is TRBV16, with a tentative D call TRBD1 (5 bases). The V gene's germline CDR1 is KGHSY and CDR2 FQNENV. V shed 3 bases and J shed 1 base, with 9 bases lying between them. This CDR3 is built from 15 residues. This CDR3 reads CASSQVRVNTGELFF. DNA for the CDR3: TGTGCCAGCAGCCAGGTCAGGGTGAACACCGGGGAGCTGTTTTTT. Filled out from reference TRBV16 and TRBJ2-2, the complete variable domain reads GEEVAQTPKHLVRGEGQKAKLYCAPIKGHSYVFWYQQVLKNEFKFLISFQNENVFDETGMPKERFSAKCLPNSPCSLEIQATKLEDSAVYFCASSQVRVNTGELFFGEGSRLTVL.

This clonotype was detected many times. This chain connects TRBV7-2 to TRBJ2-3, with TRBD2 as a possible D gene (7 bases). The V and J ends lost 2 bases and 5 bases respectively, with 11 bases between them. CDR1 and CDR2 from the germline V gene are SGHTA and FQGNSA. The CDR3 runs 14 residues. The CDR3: CASSLTGGGDTQYF. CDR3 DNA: TGTGCCAGCAGCTTAACGGGGGGCGGAGATACGCAGTATTTT.

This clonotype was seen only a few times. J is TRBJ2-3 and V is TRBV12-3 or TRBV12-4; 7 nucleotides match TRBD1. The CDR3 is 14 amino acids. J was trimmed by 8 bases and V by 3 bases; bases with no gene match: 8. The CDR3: CASSLRGPQGTQYF. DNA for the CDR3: TGTGCCAGCAGTTTGAGGGGGCCGCAAGGTACGCAGTATTTT.

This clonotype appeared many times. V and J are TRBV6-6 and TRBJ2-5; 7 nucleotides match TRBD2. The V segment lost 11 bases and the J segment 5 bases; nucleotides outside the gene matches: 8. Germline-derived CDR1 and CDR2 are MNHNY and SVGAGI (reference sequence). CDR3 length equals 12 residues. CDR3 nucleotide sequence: TGTGCCCCCTCTGGGGGGGGGGAGACCCAGTACTTC. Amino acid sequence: CAPSGGGETQYF.

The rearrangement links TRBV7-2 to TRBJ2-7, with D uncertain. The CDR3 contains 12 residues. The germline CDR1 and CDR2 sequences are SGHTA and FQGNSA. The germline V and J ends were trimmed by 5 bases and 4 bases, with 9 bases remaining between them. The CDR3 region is CASSAARYEQYF. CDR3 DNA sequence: TGTGCCAGCAGCGCGGCCAGGTACGAGCAGTACTTC.

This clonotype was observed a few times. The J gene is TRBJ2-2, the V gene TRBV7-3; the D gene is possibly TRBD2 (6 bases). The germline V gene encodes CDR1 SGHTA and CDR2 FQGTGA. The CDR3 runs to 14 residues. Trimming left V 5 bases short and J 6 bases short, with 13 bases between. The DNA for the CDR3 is TGTGCCAGCAGCGGGGACCCGGGAGCCGGGGAGCTGTTTTTT. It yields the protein CASSGDPGAGELFF. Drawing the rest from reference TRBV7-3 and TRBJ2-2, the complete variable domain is GAGVSQTPSNKVTEKGKYVELRCDPISGHTALYWYRQSLGQGPEFLIYFQGTGAADDSGLPNDRFFAVRPEGSVSTLKIQRTERGDSAVYLCASSGDPGAGELFFGEGSRLTVL.

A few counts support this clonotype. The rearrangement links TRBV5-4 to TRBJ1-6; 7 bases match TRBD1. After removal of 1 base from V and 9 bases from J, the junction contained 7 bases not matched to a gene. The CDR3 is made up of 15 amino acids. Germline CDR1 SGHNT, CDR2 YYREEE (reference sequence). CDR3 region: CASSLRDSTFSPLHF. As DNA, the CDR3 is TGTGCCAGCAGCTTGCGGGACAGTACATTTTCACCCCTCCACTTT.

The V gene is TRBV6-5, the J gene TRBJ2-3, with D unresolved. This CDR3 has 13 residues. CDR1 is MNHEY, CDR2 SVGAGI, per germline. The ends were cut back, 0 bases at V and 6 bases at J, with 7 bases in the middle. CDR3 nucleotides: TGTGCCAGCAGTTACTCGAACGGGGATACGCAGTATTTT. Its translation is CASSYSNGDTQYF.

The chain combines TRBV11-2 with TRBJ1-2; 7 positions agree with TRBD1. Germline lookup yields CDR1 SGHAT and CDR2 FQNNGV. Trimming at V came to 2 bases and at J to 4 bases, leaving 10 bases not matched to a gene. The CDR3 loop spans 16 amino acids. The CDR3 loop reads CASSLSTGRLGYGYTF. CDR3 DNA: TGTGCCAGCAGCTTATCGACAGGGAGGCTAGGCTATGGCTACACCTTC.

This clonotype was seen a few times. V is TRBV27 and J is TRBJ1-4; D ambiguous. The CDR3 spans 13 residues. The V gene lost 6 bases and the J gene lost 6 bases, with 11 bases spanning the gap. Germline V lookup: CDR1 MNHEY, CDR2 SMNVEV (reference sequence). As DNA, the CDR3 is TGTGCCAGCAGCTGGAGGGTTGATGAAAAACTGTTTTTT. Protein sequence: CASSWRVDEKLFF.

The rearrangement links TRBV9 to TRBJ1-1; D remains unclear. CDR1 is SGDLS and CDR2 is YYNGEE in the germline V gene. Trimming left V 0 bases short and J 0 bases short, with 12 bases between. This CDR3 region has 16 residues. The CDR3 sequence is CASSVGRSLMNTEAFF. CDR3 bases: TGTGCCAGCAGCGTAGGTCGAAGCCTCATGAACACTGAAGCTTTCTTT.

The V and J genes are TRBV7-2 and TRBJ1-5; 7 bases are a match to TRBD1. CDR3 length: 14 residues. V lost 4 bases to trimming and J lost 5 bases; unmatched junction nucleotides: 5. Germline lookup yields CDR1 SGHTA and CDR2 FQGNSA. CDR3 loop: CASSYRGGDQPQHF. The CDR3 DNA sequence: TGTGCCAGCAGCTACAGGGGAGGGGATCAGCCCCAGCATTTT.

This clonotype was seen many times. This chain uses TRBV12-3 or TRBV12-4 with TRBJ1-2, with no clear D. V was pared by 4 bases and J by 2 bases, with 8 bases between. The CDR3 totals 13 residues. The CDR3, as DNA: TGTGCCAGCAGTTCAGTGGAGAACTATGGCTACACCTTC. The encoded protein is CASSSVENYGYTF.